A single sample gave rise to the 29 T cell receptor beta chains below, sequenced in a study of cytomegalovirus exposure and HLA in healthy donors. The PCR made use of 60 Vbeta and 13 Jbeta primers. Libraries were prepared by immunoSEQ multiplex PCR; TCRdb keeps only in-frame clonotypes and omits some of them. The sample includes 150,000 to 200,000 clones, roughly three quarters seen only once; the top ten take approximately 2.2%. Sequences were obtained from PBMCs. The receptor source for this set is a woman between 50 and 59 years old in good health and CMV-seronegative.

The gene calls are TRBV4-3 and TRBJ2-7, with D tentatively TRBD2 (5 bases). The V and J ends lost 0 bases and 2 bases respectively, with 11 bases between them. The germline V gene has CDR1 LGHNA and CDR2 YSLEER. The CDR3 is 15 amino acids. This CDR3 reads CASSQDFPSPYEQYF. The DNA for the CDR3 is TGCGCCAGCAGCCAAGATTTCCCTAGCCCCTACGAGCAGTACTTC.

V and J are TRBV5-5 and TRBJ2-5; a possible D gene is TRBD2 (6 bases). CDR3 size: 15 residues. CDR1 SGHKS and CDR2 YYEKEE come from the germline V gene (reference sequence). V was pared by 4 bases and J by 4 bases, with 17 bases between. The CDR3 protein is CASSVGLAGSETQYF. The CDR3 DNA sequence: TGTGCCAGCAGCGTCGGACTCGCGGGATCAGAGACCCAGTACTTC.

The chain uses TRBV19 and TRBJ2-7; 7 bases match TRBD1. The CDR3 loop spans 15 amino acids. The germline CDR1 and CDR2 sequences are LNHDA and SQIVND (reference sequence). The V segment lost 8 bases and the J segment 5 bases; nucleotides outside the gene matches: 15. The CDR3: CASAHRQGHGDEQYF. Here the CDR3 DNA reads TGTGCCAGTGCACATCGACAGGGCCATGGCGACGAGCAGTACTTC.

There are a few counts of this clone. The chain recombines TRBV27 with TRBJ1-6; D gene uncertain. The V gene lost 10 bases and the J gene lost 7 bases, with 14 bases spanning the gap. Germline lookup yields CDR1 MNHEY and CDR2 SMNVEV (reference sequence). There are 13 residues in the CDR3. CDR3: CATGVYMNSPLHF. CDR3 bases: TGTGCCACCGGGGTTTATATGAATTCACCCCTCCACTTT.

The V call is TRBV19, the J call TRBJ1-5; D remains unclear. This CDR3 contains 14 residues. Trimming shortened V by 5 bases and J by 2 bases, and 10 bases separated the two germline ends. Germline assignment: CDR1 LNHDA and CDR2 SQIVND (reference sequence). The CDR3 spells CASSLYVGNQPQHF. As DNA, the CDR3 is TGTGCCAGTAGTCTTTACGTAGGCAATCAGCCCCAGCATTTT.

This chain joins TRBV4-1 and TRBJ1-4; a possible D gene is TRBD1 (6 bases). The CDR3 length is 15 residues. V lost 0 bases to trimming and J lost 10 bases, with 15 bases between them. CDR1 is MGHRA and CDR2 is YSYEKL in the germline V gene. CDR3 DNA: TGCGCCAGCAGCCAAGATCCGGGGCAGGGGCTAAAACTGTTTTTT. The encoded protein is CASSQDPGQGLKLFF.

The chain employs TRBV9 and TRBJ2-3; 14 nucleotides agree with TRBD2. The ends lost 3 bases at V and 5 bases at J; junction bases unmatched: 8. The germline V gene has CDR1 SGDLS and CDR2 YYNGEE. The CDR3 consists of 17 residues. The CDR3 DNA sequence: TGTGCCAGCAGCGACCCGGGACTAGCGGGAGTGGGAGATACGCAGTATTTT. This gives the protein CASSDPGLAGVGDTQYF.

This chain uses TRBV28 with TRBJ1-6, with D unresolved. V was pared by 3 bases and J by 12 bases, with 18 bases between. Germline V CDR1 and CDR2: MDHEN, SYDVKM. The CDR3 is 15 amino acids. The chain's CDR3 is CASSFINSPDLPLHF. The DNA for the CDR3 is TGTGCCAGCAGTTTTATCAACAGTCCAGATTTACCCCTCCACTTT.

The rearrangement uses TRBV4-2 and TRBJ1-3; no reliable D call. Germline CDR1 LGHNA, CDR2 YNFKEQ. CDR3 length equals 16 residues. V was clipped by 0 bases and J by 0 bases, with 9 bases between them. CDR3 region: CASSQEAVLSGNTIYF. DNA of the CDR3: TGTGCCAGCAGCCAAGAGGCGGTTCTCTCTGGAAACACCATATATTTT.

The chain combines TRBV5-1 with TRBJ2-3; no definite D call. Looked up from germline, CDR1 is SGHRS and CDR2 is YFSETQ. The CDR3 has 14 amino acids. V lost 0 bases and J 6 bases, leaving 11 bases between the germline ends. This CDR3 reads CASSLGEINDTQYF. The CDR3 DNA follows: TGCGCCAGCAGCTTGGGAGAGATTAATGATACGCAGTATTTT.

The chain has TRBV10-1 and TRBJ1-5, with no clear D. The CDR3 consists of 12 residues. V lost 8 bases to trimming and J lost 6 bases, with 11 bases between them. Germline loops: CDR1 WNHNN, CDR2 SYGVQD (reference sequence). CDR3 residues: CASPTAGQPQHF. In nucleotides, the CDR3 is TGCGCCAGCCCTACCGCGGGTCAGCCCCAGCATTTT.

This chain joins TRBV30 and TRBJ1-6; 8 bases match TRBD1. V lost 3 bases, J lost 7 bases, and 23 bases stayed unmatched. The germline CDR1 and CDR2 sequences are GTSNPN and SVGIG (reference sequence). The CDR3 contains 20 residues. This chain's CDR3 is CAWRPGTGTTRVNGNSPLHF. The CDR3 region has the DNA TGTGCCTGGAGACCGGGGACAGGTACAACGCGTGTTAATGGGAATTCACCCCTCCACTTT.

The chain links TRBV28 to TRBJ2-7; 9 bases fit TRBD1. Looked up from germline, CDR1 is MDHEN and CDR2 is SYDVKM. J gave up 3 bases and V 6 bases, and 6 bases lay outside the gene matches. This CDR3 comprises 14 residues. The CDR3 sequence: CASRSGGQGYEQYF. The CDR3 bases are TGTGCCAGCAGGTCGGGGGGACAGGGCTACGAGCAGTACTTC.

The CDR3 spells CAKSTGPGQPQHF. In nucleotides, the CDR3 is TGTGCCAAATCGACAGGGCCTGGGCAGCCCCAGCATTTT. The rearrangement joins TRBV7-2 to TRBJ1-5; 7 nucleotides align to TRBD1. Germline assignment: CDR1 SGHTA and CDR2 FQGNSA. Trimming took 10 bases from V and 7 from J; bases not matched to a gene: 10. There are 13 residues in the CDR3. Full variable domain (remainder filled in from reference TRBV7-2 and TRBJ1-5): GAGVSQSPSNKVTEKGKDVELRCDPISGHTALYWYRQSLGQGLEFLIYFQGNSAPDKSGLPSDRFSAERTGGSVSTLTIQRTQQEDSAVYLCAKSTGPGQPQHFGDGTRLSIL.

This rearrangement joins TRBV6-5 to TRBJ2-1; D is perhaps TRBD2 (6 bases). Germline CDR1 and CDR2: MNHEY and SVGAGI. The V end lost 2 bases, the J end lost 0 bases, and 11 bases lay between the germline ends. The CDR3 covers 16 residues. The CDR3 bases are TGTGCCAGCAGTTACCGCGGACTAAGCTCCTACAATGAGCAGTTCTTC. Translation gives CASSYRGLSSYNEQFF.

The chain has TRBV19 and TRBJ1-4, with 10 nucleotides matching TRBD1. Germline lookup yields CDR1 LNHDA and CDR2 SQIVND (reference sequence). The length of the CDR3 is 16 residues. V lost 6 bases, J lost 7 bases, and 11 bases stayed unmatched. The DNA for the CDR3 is TGTGCCAGTAGGACAGGGGGCGACCTTATGAGTGAAAAACTGTTTTTT. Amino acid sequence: CASRTGGDLMSEKLFF.

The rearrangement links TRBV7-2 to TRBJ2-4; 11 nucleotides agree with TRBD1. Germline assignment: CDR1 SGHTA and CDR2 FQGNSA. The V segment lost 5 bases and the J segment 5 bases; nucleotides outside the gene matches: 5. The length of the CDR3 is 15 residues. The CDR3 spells CASSRGQGAENIQYF. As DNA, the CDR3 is TGTGCCAGCAGCCGAGGACAGGGGGCGGAAAACATTCAGTACTTC.

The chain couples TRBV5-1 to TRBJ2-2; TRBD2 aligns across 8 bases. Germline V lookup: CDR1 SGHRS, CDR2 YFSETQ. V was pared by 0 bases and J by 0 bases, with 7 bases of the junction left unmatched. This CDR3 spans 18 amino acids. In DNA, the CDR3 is TGCGCCAGCAGCTTGGAGACTAGCGCTGGGGCGAACACCGGGGAGCTGTTTTTT. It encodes CASSLETSAGANTGELFF.

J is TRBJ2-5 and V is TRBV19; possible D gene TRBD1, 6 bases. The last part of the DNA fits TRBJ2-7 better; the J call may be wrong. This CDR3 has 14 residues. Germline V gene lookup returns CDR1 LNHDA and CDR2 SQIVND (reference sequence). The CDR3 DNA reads TGTGCCAGTAGTATTGAACAGGGCTCCTACGAGCAGTACTTC. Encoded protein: CASSIEQGSYEQYF.

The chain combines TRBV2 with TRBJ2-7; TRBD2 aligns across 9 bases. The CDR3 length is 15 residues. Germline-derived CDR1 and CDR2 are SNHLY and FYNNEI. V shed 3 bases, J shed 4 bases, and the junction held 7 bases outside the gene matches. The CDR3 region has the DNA TGTGCCAGCAGTGATATGGCGGGAGGGAGTTACGAGCAGTACTTC. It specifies CASSDMAGGSYEQYF. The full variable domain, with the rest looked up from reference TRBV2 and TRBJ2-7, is EPEVTQTPSHQVTQMGQEVILRCVPISNHLYFYWYRQILGQKVEFLVSFYNNEISEKSEIFDDQFSVERPDGSNFTLKIRSTKLEDSAMYFCASSDMAGGSYEQYFGPGTRLTVT.

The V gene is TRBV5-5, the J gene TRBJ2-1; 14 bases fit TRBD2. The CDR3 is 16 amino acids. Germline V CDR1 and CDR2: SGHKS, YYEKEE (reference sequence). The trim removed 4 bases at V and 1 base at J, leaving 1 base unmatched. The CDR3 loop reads CASSRTSGRSYNEQFF. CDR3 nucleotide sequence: TGTGCCAGCAGCCGGACTAGCGGGAGGTCCTACAATGAGCAGTTCTTC.

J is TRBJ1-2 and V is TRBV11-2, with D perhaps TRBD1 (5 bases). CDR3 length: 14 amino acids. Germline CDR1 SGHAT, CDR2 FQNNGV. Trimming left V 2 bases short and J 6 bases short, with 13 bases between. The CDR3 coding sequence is TGTGCCAGCAGCTTATCCGCAGGGTCCGATGGCTACACCTTC. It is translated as CASSLSAGSDGYTF.

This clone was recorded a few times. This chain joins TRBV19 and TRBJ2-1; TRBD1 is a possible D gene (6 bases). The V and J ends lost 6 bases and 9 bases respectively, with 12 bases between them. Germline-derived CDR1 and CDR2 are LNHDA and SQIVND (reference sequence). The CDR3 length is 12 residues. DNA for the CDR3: TGTGCCAGTAGCTACAGGGCGGGTGAGCAGTTCTTC. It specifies CASSYRAGEQFF.

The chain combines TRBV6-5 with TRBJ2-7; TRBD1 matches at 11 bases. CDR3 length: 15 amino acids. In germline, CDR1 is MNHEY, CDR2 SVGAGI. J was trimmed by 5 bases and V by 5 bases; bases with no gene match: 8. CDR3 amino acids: CASSGGTGGIHEQYF. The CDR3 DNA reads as TGTGCCAGCAGTGGGGGGACAGGGGGGATCCACGAGCAGTACTTC.

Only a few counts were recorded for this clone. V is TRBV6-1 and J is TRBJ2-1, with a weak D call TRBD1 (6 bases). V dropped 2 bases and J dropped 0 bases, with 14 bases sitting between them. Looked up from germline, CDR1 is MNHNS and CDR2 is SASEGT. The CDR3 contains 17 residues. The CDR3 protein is CASSEKDRTSSYNEQFF. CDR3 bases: TGTGCCAGCAGTGAAAAAGACAGGACCAGCTCCTACAATGAGCAGTTCTTC.

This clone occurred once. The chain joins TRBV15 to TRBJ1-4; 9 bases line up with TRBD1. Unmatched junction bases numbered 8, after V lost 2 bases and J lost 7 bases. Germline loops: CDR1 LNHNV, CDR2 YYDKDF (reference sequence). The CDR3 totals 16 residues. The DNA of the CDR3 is TGTGCCACCAGCAGACCGAGGACAGGGGTGGTTGAAAAACTGTTTTTT. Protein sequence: CATSRPRTGVVEKLFF.

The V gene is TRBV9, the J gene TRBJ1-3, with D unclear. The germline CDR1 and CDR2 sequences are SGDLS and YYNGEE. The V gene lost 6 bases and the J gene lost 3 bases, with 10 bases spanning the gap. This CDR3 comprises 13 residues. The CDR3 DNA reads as TGTGCCAGCACCCGCGATGATGGAAACACCATATATTTT. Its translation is CASTRDDGNTIYF. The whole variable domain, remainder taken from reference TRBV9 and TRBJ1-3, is DSGVTQTPKHLITATGQRVTLRCSPRSGDLSVYWYQQSLDQGLQFLIQYYNGEERAKGNILERFSAQQFPDLHSELNLSSLELGDSALYFCASTRDDGNTIYFGEGSWLTVV.

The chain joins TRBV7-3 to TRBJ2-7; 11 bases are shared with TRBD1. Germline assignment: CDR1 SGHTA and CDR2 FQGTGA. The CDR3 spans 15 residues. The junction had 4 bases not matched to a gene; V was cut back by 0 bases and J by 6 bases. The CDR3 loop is CASSLTPDRGREQYF. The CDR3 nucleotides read TGTGCCAGCAGCTTAACGCCGGACAGGGGGCGCGAGCAGTACTTC.

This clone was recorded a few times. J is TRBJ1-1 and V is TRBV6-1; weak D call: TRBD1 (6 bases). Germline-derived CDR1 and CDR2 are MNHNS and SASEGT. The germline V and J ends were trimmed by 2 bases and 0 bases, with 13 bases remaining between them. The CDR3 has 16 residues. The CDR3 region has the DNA TGTGCCAGCAGTGAAAAGACAGGTGCCCTGAACACTGAAGCTTTCTTT. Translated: CASSEKTGALNTEAFF.